The 5 T cell receptor beta chains below come from one sample, sequenced in a study of T-cell reconstitution after alpha-beta-depleted transplantation in children. Unique molecular identifiers were built into the TCRbeta library. TCRdb redid the calling of the PCR reads with MiXCR, one entry per CDR3 protein. This sample yields 490,000 or so distinct CDR3 sequences, of which roughly a tenth are seen a single time; 2% belongs to the top ten. This sample comprised PBMCs, obtained before TCRalphabeta/CD19-depleted stem cell transplant. Receptors were obtained from a child under 10 years old with inherited bone marrow failure, due to receive a stem cell transplant.

This clonotype was observed at least ten times. The chain links TRBV6-2 or TRBV6-3 to TRBJ2-7, with 14 bases matching TRBD2. Germline-derived CDR1 and CDR2 are MNHEY and SVGEGT. V trimming: 5 bases; J trimming: 1 base; junction bases outside the gene matches: 1. The CDR3 spans 15 residues. As DNA, the CDR3 is TGTGCCAGCAGTCGGACTAGCGGGAGGTCCTACGAGCAGTACTTC. This sequence encodes CASSRTSGRSYEQYF.

The table lists this clonotype with many counts. The chain couples TRBV20-1 to TRBJ2-2, with D possibly called TRBD1 or TRBD2 (7 bases each). The CDR3 spans 20 residues. Trimming stripped 0 bases from V and 2 bases from J, with 25 bases between. CDR1 and CDR2 from the germline V gene are DFQATT and SNEGSKA (reference sequence). For the CDR3, the DNA is TGCAGTGCTAGAGATTCGAGGGGGGGTCCGGGACAGAAAAACACCGGGGAGCTGTTTTTT. This sequence encodes CSARDSRGGPGQKNTGELFF.

This clonotype was detected ten times or more. CDR3 DNA: TGTGCCAGCAGCTTAGATTGGGGGGAGGGCTACACCTTC. This encodes CASSLDWGEGYTF. This chain links TRBV11-2 with TRBJ1-2; D perhaps matches TRBD1 (5 bases). V lost 0 bases, J lost 8 bases, and 10 bases lay in between. This CDR3 comprises 13 residues. Germline V lookup: CDR1 SGHAT, CDR2 FQNNGV.

This clonotype was counted at least ten times. The rearrangement joins TRBV29-1 to TRBJ2-2; a possible D gene is TRBD1 (6 bases). The CDR3 has 12 residues. The V end lost 8 bases, the J end lost 7 bases, and 14 bases lay between the germline ends. Per the germline V gene, CDR1 is SQVTM and CDR2 is ANQGSEA. The CDR3 sequence: CSCKTGIGELFF. The CDR3 nucleotides are TGCAGCTGTAAAACAGGGATCGGGGAGCTGTTTTTT.

This clonotype was counted at least ten times. The gene calls are TRBV5-6 and TRBJ2-1; no clear D gene. The CDR3 sequence is 15 residues long. Germline V gene lookup returns CDR1 SGHDT and CDR2 YYEEEE. The V end lost 1 base, the J end lost 2 bases, and 10 bases lay between the germline ends. The CDR3 bases are TGTGCCAGCAGCTTGCTCCAGCTACCCTACAATGAGCAGTTCTTC. Translation gives CASSLLQLPYNEQFF.